Listed below are T cell receptor beta chains from one sample, sequenced in a study of blood T cell repertoires in COVID-19. The protocol was immunoSEQ multiplex PCR, while the TCRdb copy is restricted to in-frame clones and leaves out a portion. The sample lists about 200,000 clones, 80% to 90% seen once, with around 5% in the top ten. The sample consisted of peripheral blood. The receptors here all came from a woman of 80 years or more with acute or convalescent COVID-19. The CDR3 runs from the conserved cysteine through the conserved F or W. Each record gives: CDR3 DNA, CDR3 protein, D gene, clone size, V gene, J gene. A D gene is named only where the DNA matches it firmly. Clone size, where shown, is once, few, many, or a class for clones that have expanded.

TGTGCCTGGAGTAGGTCGACTTCGAACACTGAAGCTTTCTTT	CAWSRSTSNTEAFF	.	.	TRBV30	TRBJ1-1
TGTGCCAGCAGCCCTGGACAGGGGTGGAACACTGAAGCTTTCTTT	CASSPGQGWNTEAFF	TRBD1	.	TRBV13	TRBJ1-1
TGTGCCAGCAACCAAGCGGGAGAGACGGAGACCCAGTACTTC	CASNQAGETETQYF	TRBD2	.	TRBV2	TRBJ2-5
TGTGCCAGCAGTTTCCCAGGTGATCCGAACACCGGGGAGCTGTTTTTT	CASSFPGDPNTGELFF	.	once	TRBV27	TRBJ2-2
TGCGCCAGCAGCTTGGCCCTGGGAGTACCGTCAGATACGCAGTATTTT	CASSLALGVPSDTQYF	.	.	TRBV5-1	TRBJ2-3
TGTGCCAGCAGCTTAGCGGCAGGTCAGCCCCAGCATTTT	CASSLAAGQPQHF	.	.	TRBV7-2	TRBJ1-5
TGTGCCAGCAGCGACTGGGCTAGCGGCCAAGAGACCCAGTACTTC	CASSDWASGQETQYF	TRBD2	.	TRBV3-1/TRBV3-2	TRBJ2-5
TGTGCCAGCAGCCAATGGACAGGCGCTAACACTGAAGCTTTCTTT	CASSQWTGANTEAFF	TRBD1	few	TRBV3-1/TRBV3-2	TRBJ1-1
TGTGCCAGCAGTTATGGGCAGGGGAAGGAAGCTTTCTTT	CASSYGQGKEAFF	.	.	TRBV6-2/TRBV6-3	TRBJ1-1
TGTGCCAGCAGTCATACAGGGCCTTCCTACCGTGAGCAGTTCTTC	CASSHTGPSYREQFF	.	.	TRBV6-5	TRBJ2-1
TGTGCCAGCAGCAAATCGTCGGGGACTAGCGGGAGAAATGAGCAGTTCTTC	CASSKSSGTSGRNEQFF	TRBD2	.	TRBV25-1	TRBJ2-1
TGTGCCAGCAGCAACCGGGACACCCATAATGAAAAACTGTTTTTT	CASSNRDTHNEKLFF	.	.	TRBV7-9	TRBJ1-4
TGTGCCAGCGGGAGGGACACCCTGGGAGAGCAGTACTTC	CASGRDTLGEQYF	.	.	TRBV2	TRBJ2-7
TGTGCCAGCAGGCCTAGCGGGAGGGTCCGGGCCCAGTACTTC	CASRPSGRVRAQYF	TRBD2	.	TRBV6-5	TRBJ2-5
TGTGCCAGCAACCCGGACGGGACCTACGAGCAGTACTTC	CASNPDGTYEQYF	.	.	TRBV6-5	TRBJ2-7
TGTGCCAGCAGCCAAACCGGGTTATCCGGAAACACCATATATTTT	CASSQTGLSGNTIYF	.	.	TRBV7-3	TRBJ1-3
TGTGCCAGCTCTCCGCTACGAGGGGGGAACACTGAAGCTTTCTTT	CASSPLRGGNTEAFF	.	.	TRBV18	TRBJ1-1
TGTGCCAGCAGCCCAACCCTCCCGGCTAACTATGGCTACACCTTC	CASSPTLPANYGYTF	.	.	TRBV5-6	TRBJ1-2
TGTGCCAGCAGCTTAAATCTAGATACGCAGTATTTT	CASSLNLDTQYF	.	.	TRBV7-9	TRBJ2-3
TGTGCCAGCAGAGAAGGGGGCGCGAAAGGTGAAAAACTGTTTTTT	CASREGGAKGEKLFF	TRBD1	.	TRBV5-4	TRBJ1-4
TGTGCCAGCAGTTTCAGACTAGCGGGAGTCCTAGTGAGAGGGGATGAGCAGTTCTTC	CASSFRLAGVLVRGDEQFF	TRBD2	.	TRBV6-2/TRBV6-3	TRBJ2-1
TGTGCCAGTAGTAGGGGAACAGGGCCCTACGAGCAGTACTTC	CASSRGTGPYEQYF	.	.	TRBV19	TRBJ2-7
TGTGCCAGCAGCCAGGGACAGGGGCAGAACACTGAAGCTTTCTTT	CASSQGQGQNTEAFF	TRBD1	.	TRBV11-2	TRBJ1-1
TGTGCCAGCAGAACCCTATACACTGAAGCTTTCTTT	CASRTLYTEAFF	.	.	TRBV27	TRBJ1-1
TGTGCCAGCAGCTTGGCCCGCAGGGGATCCACCGGGGAGCTGTTTTTT	CASSLARRGSTGELFF	.	.	TRBV5-4	TRBJ2-2
TGTGCCAGCAGCCCGATACCCGCATCCTACGCCTCCTACGAGCAGTACTTC	CASSPIPASYASYEQYF	.	.	TRBV3-1/TRBV3-2	TRBJ2-7
TGTGCCAGCAGTACCTCCTTCCGACAGGTGGGCAATCAGCCCCAGCATTTT	CASSTSFRQVGNQPQHF	.	.	TRBV27	TRBJ1-5
TGTGCCACCAGCAGAGATGGCCTCTTTGGGAGTAATAGCAATCAGCCCCAGCATTTT	CATSRDGLFGSNSNQPQHF	.	once	TRBV15	TRBJ1-5
TGTGCCAGCAGATGGGGAGGGGCGCGAAATACGCAGTATTTT	CASRWGGARNTQYF	TRBD2	few	TRBV28	TRBJ2-3
TGTGCCAGCAGCCTAAGCCCCCCAAGCGGGACCTACAATGAGCAGTTCTTC	CASSLSPPSGTYNEQFF	TRBD2	.	TRBV7-6	TRBJ2-1
TGCGCCAGCAGCTTCCGACCCACAGGGATAGCCAAAAACATTCAGTACTTC	CASSFRPTGIAKNIQYF	.	once	TRBV5-1	TRBJ2-4
TGTGCCAGCAGCGGGCGGGGAGGGACATACTACGAGCAGTACTTC	CASSGRGGTYYEQYF	.	few	TRBV3-1/TRBV3-2	TRBJ2-7
TGTGCCAGCAGCTTAGTACCGGGGAGCCCTCTCAATGAGCAGTTCTTC	CASSLVPGSPLNEQFF	.	.	TRBV7-2	TRBJ2-1
TGTGCCAGTCGGGGACAGGGAGGGAGACGTGGCTACACCTTC	CASRGQGGRRGYTF	TRBD1	.	TRBV28	TRBJ1-2
TGTGCCAGCAGCCGGGAGGAGGGTGAGCAGTTCTTC	CASSREEGEQFF	TRBD2	.	TRBV7-8	TRBJ2-1
TGTGCCAGCACCGAGAATATCCAAGAGACCCAGTACTTC	CASTENIQETQYF	.	.	TRBV2	TRBJ2-5
TGCGCCAGCAGCTCAGTGGACAGGGCGGTTTTGGACTATGGCTACACCTTC	CASSSVDRAVLDYGYTF	TRBD1	.	TRBV5-1	TRBJ1-2
TGTGCCAGCAGCTTAGCGGGAGCCGACTACGAGCAGTACTTC	CASSLAGADYEQYF	.	many	TRBV7-9	TRBJ2-7
TGTGCCACCAGCCGACGGCAGGGTCTCACTGAAGCTTTCTTT	CATSRRQGLTEAFF	.	.	TRBV15	TRBJ1-1
TGTGCCGCCAAAGTAGCCCCCGTGCGAGAGACCCAGTACTTC	CAAKVAPVRETQYF	.	.	TRBV10-3	TRBJ2-5
TGTGCCCGCCCGCGGGGTTATAGTCAGCCCCAGCATTTT	CARPRGYSQPQHF	.	few	TRBV6-4	TRBJ1-5
TGTGCCATCAGTGGAATAGCGGGAGTGACAGATACGCAGTATTTT	CAISGIAGVTDTQYF	TRBD2	.	TRBV10-3	TRBJ2-3
TGTGCCAGCAGTGGAGGGGTGGGGGAGACTGAAGCTTTCTTT	CASSGGVGETEAFF	.	.	TRBV9	TRBJ1-1
TGTGCCAGCAGTTTAGGAGGGGGCTTCTATGGCTACACCTTC	CASSLGGGFYGYTF	TRBD1	.	TRBV28	TRBJ1-2
TGTGCCTGGAAAGCGGGGTTCTCCTACAATGAGCAGTTCTTC	CAWKAGFSYNEQFF	TRBD2	.	TRBV30	TRBJ2-1
TGTGCCAGTAGTACTCGGGACAGCGGAAACACCATATATTTT	CASSTRDSGNTIYF	TRBD1	.	TRBV19	TRBJ1-3
TGTGCCAGCAGCGCGAGAGGCGATGGGTTGGTCGGACTAGCGGGATCAAAGACCCAGTACTTC	CASSARGDGLVGLAGSKTQYF	TRBD2	once	TRBV9	TRBJ2-5